One and the same sample provided the 30 T cell receptor beta chains below, sequenced in a study of cytomegalovirus exposure and HLA in healthy donors (dated by TCRdb to the late 2010s). Preparation of the library involved the immunoSEQ multiplex PCR assay. A mixture of 60 forward primers for TCR Vbeta segments and 13 reverse primers for TCR Jbeta segments was used in the multiplex PCR. The table was pulled from immuneACCESS by TCRdb, which kept in-frame rearrangements only. Such tables lose some clones; where checked, under half of the loss comes from unresolved V genes, and the rest has no known cause. For this sample there are roughly 170,000 clones; more than 70% appear just once. The top ten clones comprise roughly 4.5% of the sample. The sequencing sample was made of PBMCs. The receptors originated from a woman in her forties or fifties in good health and CMV-seropositive.

The chain joins TRBV10-3 to TRBJ2-5; 10 nucleotides agree with TRBD2. This CDR3 has 15 residues. The V gene end was trimmed by 5 bases and the J gene end by 5 bases; junction bases not matched to a gene: 8. The germline V gene has CDR1 ENHRY and CDR2 SYGVKD. In DNA form, the CDR3 reads TGTGCCATCAGTTACTCTAGCGGGAGCGGGGAGACCCAGTACTTC. Amino acids: CAISYSSGSGETQYF.

V and J are TRBV6-6 and TRBJ2-1; D is uncertain. The germline gives CDR1 MNHNY, CDR2 SVGAGI (reference sequence). Trimming stripped 5 bases from V and 3 bases from J, with 14 bases between. The CDR3 has 15 amino acids. The DNA for the CDR3 is TGTGCCAGCAGTCCCGGCCAGCCGGGCTACAATGAGCAGTTCTTC. Translated: CASSPGQPGYNEQFF.

The chain carries TRBV4-2 and TRBJ2-7; 9 bases map to TRBD2. CDR3 length: 16 amino acids. Germline V gives CDR1 LGHNA, CDR2 YNFKEQ. After removal of 1 base from V and 2 bases from J, the junction contained 6 bases not matched to a gene. The CDR3 nucleotides read TGTGCCAGCAGCCAAGGCGGGGGGGCGGGGGCCTACGAGCAGTACTTC. Protein: CASSQGGGAGAYEQYF.

The CDR3 DNA reads TGTGCCAGCAGTGAAGCCGAGGTTGGTTGGGAGGGGCCGGGAGATACGCAGTATTTT. Translation gives CASSEAEVGWEGPGDTQYF. The J gene is TRBJ2-3, the V gene TRBV6-1; 7 nucleotides line up with TRBD2. Trimming cost V 0 bases and J 5 bases; bases outside gene matches: 17. Per the germline V gene, CDR1 is MNHNS and CDR2 is SASEGT. This CDR3 has 19 residues.

The CDR3, as DNA: TGTGCCAGCAGCTTTGAGCGGGAGGCGGGAGAGACCCAGTACTTC. This gives the protein CASSFEREAGETQYF. J is TRBJ2-5 and V is TRBV11-2; TRBD2 matches at 9 bases. This CDR3 contains 15 residues. Germline CDR1 SGHAT, CDR2 FQNNGV. Trimming removed 3 bases from V and 4 bases from J; junction bases left unmatched: 6.

CDR3 coding DNA: TGTGCCAGCAGCTACCTAGCGGGGGGAACATCCTACGAGCAGTACTTC. Protein: CASSYLAGGTSYEQYF. The chain has TRBV11-2 and TRBJ2-7; 11 positions agree with TRBD2. Germline V gives CDR1 SGHAT, CDR2 FQNNGV. The CDR3 has 16 residues. Trimming cost V 4 bases and J 1 base; bases outside gene matches: 6.

The genes are TRBV9 and TRBJ2-1; 9 bases align to TRBD2. Trimming removed 4 bases from V and 6 bases from J; junction bases left unmatched: 11. Germline V gene sequence: CDR1 SGDLS, CDR2 YYNGEE. The CDR3 has 16 residues. Written as DNA, the CDR3 is TGTGCCAGCAGCCCCCGTCTTGCGGGGGGGCGCAATGAGCAGTTCTTC. Its translation is CASSPRLAGGRNEQFF.

The CDR3 DNA is TGCGCCAGCAGCCAACTAGCGGGAGGGCACTACGAGCAGTACTTC. It encodes CASSQLAGGHYEQYF. The chain joins TRBV4-1 to TRBJ2-7; 12 bases are a match to TRBD2. V dropped 2 bases and J dropped 3; count of bases not matched to a gene: 2. CDR1 is MGHRA and CDR2 is YSYEKL in the germline V gene. This CDR3 contains 15 residues.

This clone has just one count. The rearrangement links TRBV5-6 to TRBJ2-3, with 11 positions matching TRBD1. CDR1 SGHDT and CDR2 YYEEEE come from the germline V gene. This CDR3 region has 16 residues. J lost 3 bases, V lost 4 bases, and 7 bases had no gene match. The CDR3 here is CASSLRTGGATDTQYF. The CDR3 nucleotides are TGTGCCAGCAGCCTCAGGACAGGGGGCGCGACAGATACGCAGTATTTT.

Turning to this clone: An end of the junction differs from the germline gene, which may be a read error. The chain uses TRBV14 and TRBJ1-2; weak D call: TRBD1 (6 bases). Germline lookup yields CDR1 SGHDN and CDR2 FVKESK. This CDR3 is built from 13 residues. The CDR3 nucleotides read TGTGCCAGCAGCCAAGGACGACAGGACCCTAAGTCCTTC. Its protein product is CASSQGRQDPKSF.

This rearrangement joins TRBV2 to TRBJ1-2; 8 bases align to TRBD1. The germline V gene has CDR1 SNHLY and CDR2 FYNNEI. The CDR3 loop spans 13 amino acids. J gave up 4 bases and V 6 bases, and 4 bases lay outside the gene matches. The CDR3 region is CASSLGTGYGYTF. CDR3 DNA sequence: TGTGCCAGCAGCCTGGGGACAGGCTATGGCTACACCTTC.

The genes are TRBV7-9 and TRBJ2-1; weak D call: TRBD2 (6 bases). Germline loops: CDR1 SEHNR, CDR2 FQNEAQ (reference sequence). This CDR3 comprises 14 residues. Trimming cost V 8 bases and J 3 bases, with 14 bases left between them. The CDR3 here is CASLGLAVYNEQFF. CDR3 coding DNA: TGTGCCAGCCTCGGATTAGCGGTCTACAATGAGCAGTTCTTC.

This chain links TRBV5-1 with TRBJ2-3; 10 bases agree with TRBD2. V lost 0 bases, J lost 2 bases, and 9 bases stayed unmatched. Germline CDR1 SGHRS, CDR2 YFSETQ. The CDR3 spans 18 residues. CDR3 amino acids: CASSLESPSGGNTDTQYF. The CDR3 coding sequence is TGCGCCAGCAGCTTGGAGTCTCCTAGCGGGGGAAACACAGATACGCAGTATTTT.

V is TRBV5-4 and J is TRBJ1-1; no firm D call. The CDR3 runs to 13 residues. V gave up 4 bases and J gave up 4 bases, with 11 bases separating them. The germline CDR1 and CDR2 sequences are SGHNT and YYREEE (reference sequence). The CDR3 spells CASSLFGSTEAFF. The DNA of the CDR3 is TGTGCCAGCAGCCTATTCGGGAGCACTGAAGCTTTCTTT.

The gene calls are TRBV5-5 and TRBJ1-6, with a weak D call TRBD1 (5 bases). This CDR3 contains 15 residues. Germline values: CDR1 SGHKS, CDR2 YYEKEE (reference sequence). The ends were cut back, 5 bases at V and 2 bases at J, with 11 bases in the middle. The DNA for the CDR3 is TGTGCCAGCAGGATCAGGGAGGCCTATAATTCACCCCTCCACTTT. It specifies CASRIREAYNSPLHF.

V usage is TRBV5-1 and J usage is TRBJ2-5; 13 bases agree with TRBD2. The DNA end is a closer match to TRBJ2-7, so the J assignment may be wrong. CDR1 is SGHRS, CDR2 YFSETQ, per germline. The CDR3 length is 17 residues. For the CDR3, the DNA is TGCGCCAGCAGCCGGAACAAACCGGGACTAGCGGGGTTCGAGCAGTACTTC. This sequence encodes CASSRNKPGLAGFEQYF.

V usage is TRBV18 and J usage is TRBJ1-1, with 9 nucleotides matching TRBD1. This CDR3 region has 15 residues. Unmatched junction bases numbered 3, after V lost 3 bases and J lost 1 base. The V gene's germline CDR1 is KGHSH and CDR2 LQKENI. The CDR3 loop reads CASSPRGQGNTEAFF. In DNA, the CDR3 is TGTGCCAGCTCACCCAGGGGACAGGGGAACACTGAAGCTTTCTTT.

The count of this clone is one. This chain joins TRBV6-5 and TRBJ2-5, with 7 nucleotides matching TRBD1. The J call may be faulty, since TRBJ2-7 better matches the DNA end. The CDR3 is made up of 15 amino acids. Germline V gives CDR1 MNHEY, CDR2 SVGAGI. CDR3 amino acids: CASSSDRDRSYEQYF. DNA for the CDR3: TGTGCCAGCAGTAGCGACAGGGACCGTTCCTACGAGCAGTACTTC.

The chain employs TRBV10-2 and TRBJ1-3, with 9 bases lining up with TRBD1. Per germline, CDR1 WSHSY and CDR2 SAAADI. Unmatched junction bases numbered 4, after V lost 2 bases and J lost 2 bases. The CDR3 totals 16 residues. The CDR3 nucleotides read TGCGCCAGCAGTGAGACGACAGGGGGTACTGGAAACACCATATATTTT. It translates to CASSETTGGTGNTIYF.

The chain combines TRBV4-1 with TRBJ1-2; TRBD1 agrees at 7 bases. V was clipped by 4 bases and J by 2 bases; unmatched bases: 7. The CDR3 length is 15 residues. In germline, CDR1 is MGHRA, CDR2 YSYEKL. This CDR3 reads CASSPNDRDNYGYTF. CDR3 nucleotides: TGCGCCAGCAGCCCGAATGACAGGGACAACTATGGCTACACCTTC.

The chain is built from TRBV14 and TRBJ2-5, with 8 bases aligning to TRBD1. Looked up from germline, CDR1 is SGHDN and CDR2 is FVKESK. Germline trimming cut 5 bases from V and 4 bases from J; bases unmatched to any gene: 3. The CDR3 is 13 residues long. This CDR3 reads CASSGQGVETQYF. In nucleotides, the CDR3 is TGTGCCAGCAGCGGACAGGGAGTAGAGACCCAGTACTTC. Using reference TRBV14 and TRBJ2-5 for the parts outside the CDR3, the full variable domain is EAGVTQFPSHSVIEKGQTVTLRCDPISGHDNLYWYRRVMGKEIKFLLHFVKESKQDESGMPNNRFLAERTGGTYSTLKVQPAELEDSGVYFCASSGQGVETQYFGPGTRLLVL.

This chain connects TRBV7-6 to TRBJ1-6; D is uncertain. The CDR3 covers 19 residues. Germline CDR1 SGHVS, CDR2 FNYEAQ. Trimming removed 0 bases at V and 0 bases at J, with 15 bases between. The DNA for the CDR3 is TGTGCCAGCAGCTTAGCGTCTGGGAGAACGAGCTCCTATAATTCACCCCTCCACTTT. Translated: CASSLASGRTSSYNSPLHF.

The V call is TRBV27, the J call TRBJ2-5; tentatively, D is TRBD2 (6 bases). Germline V gives CDR1 MNHEY, CDR2 SMNVEV (reference sequence). V was cut by 4 bases and J by 5 bases, with 14 bases left in between. The CDR3 has 14 amino acids. CDR3 sequence: CASSSGGTWETQYF. CDR3 DNA sequence: TGTGCCAGCAGTTCCGGGGGTACCTGGGAGACCCAGTACTTC.

The J gene is TRBJ1-2, the V gene TRBV6-5; D ambiguous. Germline CDR1 reads MNHEY; CDR2 reads SVGAGI. V gave up 2 bases and J gave up 5 bases, with 9 bases separating them. This CDR3 is built from 13 residues. CDR3 sequence (DNA): TGTGCCAGCAGTTACAACAGCCCTTATGGCTACACCTTC. Protein: CASSYNSPYGYTF.

This chain connects TRBV9 to TRBJ1-2; 7 positions agree with TRBD1. Germline CDR1 and CDR2: SGDLS and YYNGEE. The CDR3 consists of 15 residues. With 4 bases clipped from V and 8 bases from J, the junction kept 14 bases outside the gene matches. The CDR3 protein is CASSSGGGTEEGYTF. CDR3 bases: TGTGCCAGCAGCTCAGGGGGAGGAACGGAAGAGGGCTACACCTTC.

J is TRBJ2-3 and V is TRBV7-2; maybe TRBD2 (7 bases). This CDR3 contains 16 residues. The germline V gene encodes CDR1 SGHTA and CDR2 FQGNSA. V was clipped by 1 base and J by 5 bases, with 16 bases between them. The CDR3 bases are TGTGCCAGCAGCTTAGTGTTGGGGGGGCGAGGAGATACGCAGTATTTT. Protein: CASSLVLGGRGDTQYF.

The rearrangement uses TRBV5-4 and TRBJ2-2; 9 bases align to TRBD2. Per germline, CDR1 SGHNT and CDR2 YYREEE (reference sequence). This CDR3 has 16 amino acids. V lost 2 bases to trimming and J lost 2 bases; unmatched junction nucleotides: 4. CDR3 nucleotide sequence: TGTGCCAGCAGCTTTAGCGGGAGCGGTAACACCGGGGAGCTGTTTTTT. Translated, it gives CASSFSGSGNTGELFF.

V and J are TRBV10-3 and TRBJ2-7; 9 nucleotides agree with TRBD2. The CDR3 contains 14 residues. J lost 4 bases, V lost 3 bases, and 4 bases had no gene match. Germline lookup yields CDR1 ENHRY and CDR2 SYGVKD. CDR3 DNA: TGTGCCATCAGTGAATCGCGGGAGGGATACGAGCAGTACTTC. It specifies CAISESREGYEQYF.

The chain couples TRBV9 to TRBJ2-3; 10 nucleotides align to TRBD2. V dropped 4 bases and J dropped 5; count of bases not matched to a gene: 13. CDR3 length: 17 amino acids. In germline, CDR1 is SGDLS, CDR2 YYNGEE. CDR3 nucleotides: TGTGCCAGCAGCCCTCGGTCTTTAGCGGGAGGAGGAGATACGCAGTATTTT. Protein product: CASSPRSLAGGGDTQYF.

The chain recombines TRBV7-8 with TRBJ2-7; 11 nucleotides agree with TRBD1. Unmatched junction bases numbered 16, after V lost 6 bases and J lost 3 bases. The CDR3 loop spans 18 amino acids. The germline V gene has CDR1 SGHVS and CDR2 FQNEAQ. The CDR3 region is CASSQAPEDRGRVYEQYF. The CDR3 DNA follows: TGTGCCAGCAGTCAGGCGCCGGAGGACAGGGGGCGCGTCTACGAGCAGTACTTC.